In this sample, the clone carrying this TCR beta chain turned up many times. This sample was taken from a study of blood T cells in healthy people across ages. The authors ran a second PCR of about 6 to 12 cycles using a sample-barcoded 5' primer and a J-beta primer mix. MiXCR, run by TCRdb on the 5' RACE reads, gives a single entry per CDR3 protein. The data hold hundreds of thousands of distinct CDR3 sequences, with 35% to 40% observed a single time. The trim removed 3 bases at V and 1 base at J, leaving 0 bases unmatched. The germline V gene encodes CDR1 LGHNA and CDR2 YNFKEQ. The CDR3 consists of 14 residues.

Sequenced material: blood. This sequence joins TRBV4-2 and TRBJ2-3, with 8 bases that match TRBD2. The receptor's source is a man younger than 35 in good health. CDR3 amino acids: CASSQTSGTDTQYF. The CDR3 DNA reads TGTGCCAGCAGCCAGACTAGCGGCACAGATACGCAGTATTTT.